Following are 2 T cell receptor beta chains from one sample sequenced in a study of blood T cell repertoires in COVID-19. The data were produced by immunoSEQ multiplex PCR, yet TCRdb's version contains in-frame clones alone and is incomplete. The sample lists around 480,000 clones, around 89% seen once, with 10% to 15% in the top ten. Sequences were obtained from peripheral blood. The receptors stem from a woman between 50 and 59 years old with COVID-19, enrolled during active disease.

V gene TRBV19 combines with J gene TRBJ1-2; TRBD1 might be the D (6 bases). Between the trimmed V and J ends, which lost 7 bases and 2 bases, there was a span of 14 bases. The CDR3 loop spans 14 amino acids. The germline CDR1 and CDR2 sequences are LNHDA and SQIVND (reference sequence). The CDR3 spells CASTYRVGNYGYTF. CDR3 DNA: TGTGCCAGTACCTACAGGGTGGGGAACTATGGCTACACCTTC.

The chain recombines TRBV7-9 with TRBJ2-1; TRBD2 aligns across 9 bases. J was trimmed by 4 bases and V by 0 bases; bases with no gene match: 4. Germline V gene sequence: CDR1 SEHNR, CDR2 FQNEAQ (reference sequence). The CDR3 runs 16 residues. In DNA, the CDR3 is TGTGCCAGCAGCTTAGCGCTAAGCGGGGGGTACAATGAGCAGTTCTTC. It codes for CASSLALSGGYNEQFF.